This is a list of T cell receptor beta chains from one sample in a study of radiotherapy plus CTLA-4 blockade in lung cancer. Generated by immunoSEQ multiplex PCR, the TCRdb table keeps only in-frame clones and is missing some. The sample has about 120,000 clones, around 89% seen once. The source was peripheral blood, collected from a patient treated with radiotherapy plus ipilimumab. These receptors were taken from a human donor with non-small cell lung cancer that progressed on radiotherapy plus ipilimumab. The CDR3 runs from the conserved cysteine through the conserved F or W. D genes are given only for firm matches. Only some rows state a clone size, as once, few, many or a class for expanded clones.

CDR3,DNA,size,V,D,J
CASSRKRTGEGYTF,TGTGCCAGCAGCCGGAAAAGGACAGGGGAAGGCTACACCTTC,NA,TRBV11-1,TRBD1,TRBJ1-2
CASSPDRIYGYTF,TGTGCCAGCAGCCCCGACAGAATCTATGGCTACACCTTC,NA,TRBV14,NA,TRBJ1-2
CAISESAGMSTEAFF,TGTGCCATCAGTGAGTCCGCAGGTATGAGCACTGAAGCTTTCTTT,NA,TRBV10-3,NA,TRBJ1-1
CASSVGTGGEKLFF,TGTGCCAGCAGCGTAGGGACAGGGGGTGAAAAACTGTTTTTT,NA,TRBV9,TRBD1,TRBJ1-4
CASNEGGASYEQYF,TGCGCCAGCAACGAGGGAGGGGCCTCCTACGAGCAGTACTTC,NA,TRBV5-1,TRBD2,TRBJ2-7
CASSKQGANTEAFF,TGTGCCAGCAGCAAACAGGGGGCGAACACTGAAGCTTTCTTT,NA,TRBV6-6,TRBD1,TRBJ1-1
CASSHGTDSYNEQFF,TGTGCCAGCAGTCATGGGACTGACTCCTACAATGAGCAGTTCTTC,NA,TRBV27,NA,TRBJ2-1
CARTTTGGSPTEAFF,TGTGCCAGGACAACGACAGGGGGCAGTCCCACTGAAGCTTTCTTT,NA,TRBV30,TRBD1,TRBJ1-1
CASKTNEKLFF,TGCGCCAGCAAGACGAACGAAAAACTGTTTTTT,NA,TRBV5-1,NA,TRBJ1-4
CASSLPTDTQYF,TGCGCCAGCAGCTTGCCGACAGATACGCAGTATTTT,NA,TRBV5-1,NA,TRBJ2-3
CASSPVGQGGDTEAFF,TGTGCCAGCAGCCCCGTGGGACAGGGCGGAGACACTGAAGCTTTCTTT,NA,TRBV5-6,TRBD1,TRBJ1-1
CSVLAGAPYEQYF,TGCAGCGTTCTAGCGGGAGCACCCTACGAGCAGTACTTC,NA,TRBV29-1,TRBD2,TRBJ2-7
CASSFLTSGRVRELFF,TGTGCCAGCAGTTTTCTGACTAGCGGGAGGGTCCGGGAGCTGTTTTTT,NA,TRBV6-5,TRBD2,TRBJ2-2
CASSVRLRSGNTIYF,TGTGCCAGCAGCGTAAGGCTGCGATCTGGAAACACCATATATTTT,few,TRBV21-1,NA,TRBJ1-3
CASSYSVGTVYNEQFF,TGTGCCAGCAGTTACTCGGTCGGGACAGTCTACAATGAGCAGTTCTTC,NA,TRBV6-5,TRBD1,TRBJ2-1
CASSPVGQQPQHF,TGTGCCAGCAGCCCCGTAGGACAGCAGCCCCAGCATTTT,once,TRBV7-9,NA,TRBJ1-5
CATSRGGGSVYEQYF,TGTGCCACCAGCAGAGGGGGGGGCAGCGTATACGAGCAGTACTTC,NA,TRBV15,NA,TRBJ2-7
CASSLDPSSYNEQFF,TGTGCCAGCAGCTTAGATCCCAGCTCCTACAATGAGCAGTTCTTC,NA,TRBV7-3,NA,TRBJ2-1
CASSVARSGSSSDTQYF,TGTGCCAGCAGCGTAGCTCGTAGCGGGAGTTCCTCAGATACGCAGTATTTT,NA,TRBV9,TRBD2,TRBJ2-3
CASGRGEGGHQPQHF,TGTGCATCTGGGCGGGGGGAAGGGGGACATCAGCCCCAGCATTTT,NA,TRBV6-5,NA,TRBJ1-5
CASSLRTSGPYEQYF,TGTGCCAGCAGTCTTAGGACTAGCGGTCCCTACGAGCAGTACTTC,NA,TRBV2,TRBD2,TRBJ2-7
CASSPRPVYGYTF,TGTGCCAGCAGCCCCCGGCCAGTCTATGGCTACACCTTC,NA,TRBV14,NA,TRBJ1-2
CASSRQGLYTDTQYF,TGCGCCAGCAGCCGACAGGGTCTATACACAGATACGCAGTATTTT,once,TRBV5-1,TRBD1,TRBJ2-3
CASSFLARGYNEQFF,TGTGCCAGCAGTTTCCTAGCGAGGGGGTACAATGAGCAGTTCTTC,NA,TRBV2,NA,TRBJ2-1
CASIADRSSYEQYF,TGTGCCAGCATCGCGGACAGGAGCTCCTACGAGCAGTACTTC,once,TRBV2,TRBD1,TRBJ2-7
CASSPQGLEPQHF,TGTGCCAGTAGTCCCCAGGGGCTGGAGCCCCAGCATTTT,NA,TRBV19,NA,TRBJ1-5
CASSDDGSNQPQHF,TGTGCCAGCAGTGACGACGGTAGCAATCAGCCCCAGCATTTT,few,TRBV25-1,NA,TRBJ1-5
CASSPTGANVLTF,TGTGCTAGCAGCCCGACTGGGGCCAACGTCCTGACTTTC,NA,TRBV7-7,NA,TRBJ2-6
CASSEYGEQYF,TGCGCCAGCAGTGAATATGGAGAGCAGTACTTC,NA,TRBV10-2,NA,TRBJ2-7
CASSPIGQGLNQPQHF,TGCGCCAGCAGCCCTATCGGACAGGGCCTGAATCAGCCCCAGCATTTT,NA,TRBV4-1,TRBD1,TRBJ1-5
CASSYSGQSNQPQHF,TGTGCCAGCAGTTACTCGGGGCAAAGCAATCAGCCCCAGCATTTT,NA,TRBV6-6,NA,TRBJ1-5
CAWSVHATDTQYF,TGTGCCTGGAGTGTACACGCTACAGATACGCAGTATTTT,NA,TRBV30,NA,TRBJ2-3
CASSQDEVAGGPEGVQYF,TGCGCCAGCAGCCAAGATGAAGTAGCGGGAGGGCCGGAGGGAGTTCAGTACTTC,NA,TRBV4-1,TRBD2,TRBJ2-4
CATSRDTYNEQFF,TGTGCCACCAGCAGAGACACTTACAATGAGCAGTTCTTC,NA,TRBV15,NA,TRBJ2-1
CASSPGLAGVYEQYF,TGTGCCAGCAGCCCCGGACTAGCGGGGGTCTACGAGCAGTACTTC,once,TRBV2,TRBD2,TRBJ2-7
CASTMEGVPGELFF,TGCGCCAGCACTATGGAAGGGGTACCCGGGGAGCTGTTTTTT,NA,TRBV5-1,NA,TRBJ2-2
CASSLTQGSSGNTIYF,TGCGCCAGCAGCTTGACACAGGGATCCTCTGGAAACACCATATATTTT,NA,TRBV5-1,NA,TRBJ1-3
CASSPRKGSEAFF,TGTGCCAGCAGCCCCCGGAAGGGCTCTGAAGCTTTCTTT,NA,TRBV6-5,NA,TRBJ1-1
CAWTQGGTGELFF,TGTGCCTGGACCCAGGGGGGCACCGGGGAGCTGTTTTTT,once,TRBV30,NA,TRBJ2-2
CASSYPQSGQTQYF,TGTGCCAGCAGTTACCCGCAGTCCGGGCAGACCCAGTACTTC,NA,TRBV6-6,NA,TRBJ2-5
CASSYLGQASNQPQHF,TGTGCCAGCAGTTACTTGGGCCAGGCATCCAATCAGCCCCAGCATTTT,NA,TRBV6-6,NA,TRBJ1-5
CASSRQGEGEQYF,TGTGCCAGCAGCCGACAGGGAGAGGGCGAGCAGTACTTC,NA,TRBV11-3,TRBD1,TRBJ2-7
CASSLRSSQGARNEQFF,TGTGCCAGCAGCTTAAGGTCGTCACAGGGGGCGCGAAATGAGCAGTTCTTC,NA,TRBV7-9,TRBD1,TRBJ2-1
CASSMSLVGNEQYF,TGTGCCAGTAGTATGAGTCTTGTGGGTAACGAGCAGTACTTC,NA,TRBV19,NA,TRBJ2-7
CASSRGTSGRARIGELFF,TGTGCCAGCAGCCGCGGGACTAGCGGGAGGGCCAGGATCGGGGAGCTGTTTTTT,NA,TRBV7-9,TRBD2,TRBJ2-2
CASRPSGDRARSSNF,TGTGCCAGCAGACCGAGCGGGGACAGGGCCCGCTCATCTAACTTC,NA,TRBV6-1,TRBD1,TRBJ1-2
CASSRVQLSEKLFF,TGTGCCAGCAGCCGGGTACAGCTAAGTGAAAAACTGTTTTTT,once,TRBV9,NA,TRBJ1-4
CSVANLMNTEAFF,TGCAGCGTTGCGAACCTCATGAACACTGAAGCTTTCTTT,NA,TRBV29-1,NA,TRBJ1-1
CASSIGDEKLFF,TGTGCCAGTAGTATAGGGGATGAAAAACTGTTTTTT,NA,TRBV19,NA,TRBJ1-4
CASSLGSTRTQYF,TGTGCCAGCAGTTTAGGCTCAACACGGACGCAGTATTTT,NA,TRBV27,NA,TRBJ2-3